The 26 T cell receptor beta chains given below trace back to one sample, sequenced in a study of cytomegalovirus exposure and HLA in healthy donors. The PCR ran on 60 Vbeta and 13 Jbeta primers. Method: immunoSEQ multiplex PCR; TCRdb's copy keeps in-frame clones and lacks some. The data contain about 55,000 clones, around 62% of them singletons. Sequencing was done on a sample of PBMCs. The receptors were gathered from a human donor in good health.

The V gene is TRBV27, the J gene TRBJ1-1, with 10 bases matching TRBD1. The CDR3 sequence is 15 residues long. The J segment lost 2 bases and the V segment lost 5 bases, leaving 5 bases of the junction unmatched. The germline V gene encodes CDR1 MNHEY and CDR2 SMNVEV (reference sequence). The chain's CDR3 is CASSVDRGPNTEAFF. CDR3 coding DNA: TGTGCCAGCAGTGTAGACAGGGGGCCCAACACTGAAGCTTTCTTT.

The chain couples TRBV18 to TRBJ1-5; a weak D match, TRBD1 (6 bases). V dropped 2 bases and J dropped 11 bases, with 19 bases sitting between them. CDR1 KGHSH and CDR2 LQKENI come from the germline V gene. The length of the CDR3 is 15 residues. CDR3 DNA: TGTGCCAGCTCACCATGGGGGCAGGCCGTTACGACCCAGCATTTT. It is translated as CASSPWGQAVTTQHF.

Worth noting for this clone: Lacking the conserved final phenylalanine or tryptophan, this CDR3 likely reflects a read error. The DNA is left out, because the CDR3 cannot be placed on it with certainty; the CDR3 is given as TCRdb lists it. J is TRBJ1-2 and V is TRBV13. The germline CDR1 and CDR2 sequences are PRHDT and FYEKMQ (reference sequence). The CDR3 contains 15 residues when both ends are counted. CDR3 region: CASSLRDPGGMMPLL.

The chain recombines TRBV21-1 with TRBJ1-6. TRBV21-1 is a recognized pseudogene. The CDR3 contains 15 residues. The DNA for the CDR3 is TGTGCCAGCAGCAAATTGGGAGGGTTCAATTCACCCCTCCACTTT. Protein product: CASSKLGGFNSPLHF.

V and J are TRBV5-1 and TRBJ1-2, with a tentative D call TRBD1 (5 bases). V lost 4 bases and J 1 base, leaving 11 bases between the germline ends. CDR3 length equals 14 residues. CDR1 is SGHRS and CDR2 is YFSETQ in the germline V gene. Here the CDR3 reads CASSPRQGNYGYTF. Written as DNA, the CDR3 is TGCGCCAGCAGCCCTCGCCAGGGTAACTATGGCTACACCTTC.

The V gene is TRBV6-5, the J gene TRBJ1-2, with 7 bases identical to TRBD1. This CDR3 has 15 amino acids. Trimming cost V 0 bases and J 3 bases; bases outside gene matches: 4. Per germline, CDR1 MNHEY and CDR2 SVGAGI. This CDR3 reads CASSYSVGGYYGYTF. In nucleotides, the CDR3 is TGTGCCAGCAGTTACTCGGTAGGGGGCTACTATGGCTACACCTTC.

The rearrangement links TRBV5-6 to TRBJ1-2; D is ambiguous. V was clipped by 1 base and J by 9 bases, with 13 bases between them. The CDR3 has 13 amino acids. Per germline, CDR1 SGHDT and CDR2 YYEEEE. The CDR3 reads CASSLREGGRYTF. The CDR3 coding sequence is TGTGCCAGCAGCTTGAGGGAGGGCGGGCGCTACACCTTC.

This clone occurred a few times. This rearrangement joins TRBV9 to TRBJ1-2; the D is unclear. Germline V CDR1 and CDR2: SGDLS, YYNGEE. V was pared by 4 bases and J by 0 bases, with 13 bases between. The CDR3 totals 15 residues. CDR3 region: CASSPSGSPNYGYTF. CDR3 DNA sequence: TGTGCCAGCAGCCCCTCCGGTAGTCCTAACTATGGCTACACCTTC.

Of note for this clone: Other DNA sequences in the same sample also yield this CDR3. The V call is TRBV5-6, the J call TRBJ2-7, with D maybe TRBD2 (7 bases). CDR1 and CDR2 (germline): SGHDT, YYEEEE. V lost 0 bases to trimming and J lost 5 bases, with 24 bases between them. There are 18 residues in the CDR3. Written as DNA, the CDR3 is TGTGCCAGCAGCTTGGGAGGAAAGGGGGGGCCTGATCCGAACGAGCAGTACTTC. Protein sequence: CASSLGGKGGPDPNEQYF.

This clone showed up just a few times. Other DNA sequences in this specimen translate into the identical CDR3. The rearrangement uses TRBV11-2 and TRBJ2-5, with D hard to call. The germline gives CDR1 SGHAT, CDR2 FQNNGV. This CDR3 is built from 12 residues. The V end was cut by 9 bases, the J end by 4 bases, with 12 bases between. The CDR3 here is CASSPRLETQYF. The CDR3 bases are TGTGCCAGTTCCCCACGGTTAGAGACCCAGTACTTC.

The V gene is TRBV10-2, the J gene TRBJ1-1; TRBD1 is a possible D gene (5 bases). CDR1 and CDR2 from the germline V gene are WSHSY and SAAADI. Trimming cost V 7 bases and J 0 bases, with 15 bases left between them. The CDR3 is 15 residues long. Here the CDR3 DNA reads TGCGCCAGCATTTCAGACAGTCGTATGAACACTGAAGCTTTCTTT. This translates into CASISDSRMNTEAFF.

The chain links TRBV27 to TRBJ1-1; 9 bases are shared with TRBD1. The CDR3 extends over 16 amino acids. Trimming at V came to 4 bases and at J to 5 bases, leaving 11 bases not matched to a gene. The germline CDR1 and CDR2 sequences are MNHEY and SMNVEV (reference sequence). The CDR3 loop reads CASSSPLRDRVTEAFF. Written as DNA, the CDR3 is TGTGCCAGCAGTTCGCCCCTCCGGGACAGGGTAACTGAAGCTTTCTTT.

Turning to this clone: One junction end disagrees with the germline gene, perhaps due to a read error. The chain combines TRBV15 with TRBJ1-2; maybe TRBD1 (6 bases). The CDR3 contains 15 residues. In germline, CDR1 is LNHNV, CDR2 YYDKDF (reference sequence). The CDR3 protein is CATSRDILGRGGYPF. The CDR3, as DNA: TGTGCCACCAGCAGAGATATCTTGGGGCGCGGGGGCTACCCCTTC.

Only a few counts were recorded for this clone. The chain links TRBV7-9 to TRBJ1-1, with TRBD1 identical over 9 bases. Germline assignment: CDR1 SEHNR and CDR2 FQNEAQ (reference sequence). J lost 1 base, V lost 5 bases, and 8 bases had no gene match. This CDR3 has 16 residues. The CDR3 DNA reads TGTGCCAGCAGCACGTACAGGGGGCGCGGGAACACTGAAGCTTTCTTT. It specifies CASSTYRGRGNTEAFF.

A note on this clone: One end of the junction is discordant with germline, which a read error may explain. CDR3: CASSLITSGINEQFF. CDR3 bases: TGTGCTAGCAGCTTAATAACTAGCGGGATCAATGAGCAGTTCTTC. This chain connects TRBV7-7 to TRBJ2-1, with 10 bases identical to TRBD2. CDR3 length equals 15 residues. Per the germline V gene, CDR1 is SSHAT and CDR2 is FNYEAQ (reference sequence).

The genes are TRBV30 and TRBJ2-1; D uncertain. V was pared by 1 base and J by 6 bases, with 4 bases between. From germline, CDR1 is GTSNPN and CDR2 SVGIG (reference sequence). CDR3 length: 11 amino acids. The CDR3 region has the DNA TGTGCCTGGAGTGGTCTCAATGAGCAGTTCTTC. It yields the protein CAWSGLNEQFF. The full variable domain, its missing parts supplied by reference TRBV30 and TRBJ2-1, is SQTIHQWPATLVQPVGSPLSLECTVEGTSNPNLYWYRQAAGRGLQLLFYSVGIGQISSEVPQNLSASRPQDRQFILSSKKLLLSDSGFYLCAWSGLNEQFFGPGTRLTVL.

This clone was counted once. The V gene is TRBV4-3, the J gene TRBJ2-3; 8 bases fit TRBD2. Trimming removed 1 base from V and 0 bases from J; junction bases left unmatched: 12. Germline loops: CDR1 LGHNA, CDR2 YSLEER. The CDR3 is 19 residues long. The CDR3 loop is CASSQGFQRGSTSTDTQYF. The CDR3, as DNA: TGCGCCAGCAGCCAAGGATTCCAGCGGGGGTCCACTAGCACAGATACGCAGTATTTT.

The chain joins TRBV5-8 to TRBJ1-1, with D possibly matching TRBD1 (5 bases). This CDR3 is built from 15 residues. Germline V lookup: CDR1 SGHTS, CDR2 YDEGEE. Trimming shortened V by 0 bases and J by 1 base, and 10 bases separated the two germline ends. In nucleotides, the CDR3 is TGTGCCAGCAGCTTGGCCCTAGGACAGAACACTGAAGCTTTCTTT. Its protein is CASSLALGQNTEAFF.

V gene TRBV6-5 combines with J gene TRBJ1-1, with a tentative D call TRBD1 (6 bases). The ends were cut back, 6 bases at V and 6 bases at J, with 17 bases in the middle. This CDR3 contains 14 residues. The germline gives CDR1 MNHEY, CDR2 SVGAGI. The chain's CDR3 is CASSDRYGGAEAFF. The DNA of the CDR3 is TGTGCCAGCAGCGACAGGTACGGGGGGGCTGAAGCTTTCTTT.

The chain employs TRBV19 and TRBJ2-5; 9 bases match TRBD1. The germline V gene has CDR1 LNHDA and CDR2 SQIVND (reference sequence). This CDR3 contains 14 residues. V shed 6 bases, J shed 4 bases, and the junction held 6 bases outside the gene matches. The CDR3 loop reads CASRRTGEAETQYF. CDR3 nucleotide sequence: TGTGCCAGTAGACGGACAGGGGAGGCAGAGACCCAGTACTTC.

The rearrangement joins TRBV5-1 to TRBJ2-2; possibly TRBD2 for D (5 bases). Germline loops: CDR1 SGHRS, CDR2 YFSETQ. Trimming took 2 bases from V and 7 from J, leaving 9 bases between them. This CDR3 region has 13 residues. The CDR3 nucleotides are TGCGCCAGCAGCTTTGTCGGGGACGGGGAGCTGTTTTTT. Encoded protein: CASSFVGDGELFF. The full variable domain, with the rest looked up from reference TRBV5-1 and TRBJ2-2, is KAGVTQTPRYLIKTRGQQVTLSCSPISGHRSVSWYQQTPGQGLQFLFEYFSETQRNKGNFPGRFSGRQFSNSRSEMNVSTLELGDSALYLCASSFVGDGELFFGEGSRLTVL.

In its sample, this clone was seen a few times. This chain links TRBV13 with TRBJ2-3; 13 bases map to TRBD2. The CDR3 loop spans 17 amino acids. Germline V gene data show CDR1 as PRHDT and CDR2 as FYEKMQ (reference sequence). V was clipped by 4 bases and J by 4 bases; unmatched bases: 8. In nucleotides, the CDR3 is TGTGCCAGCAGCTCCGGACTAGCGGGGGAGTCATCAGATACGCAGTATTTT. Its translation: CASSSGLAGESSDTQYF.

This clone appeared a few times. The chain links TRBV2 to TRBJ1-2, with D perhaps TRBD1 (5 bases). V was pared by 0 bases and J by 13 bases, with 9 bases between. CDR3 length: 11 amino acids. From germline, CDR1 is SNHLY and CDR2 FYNNEI. CDR3 nucleotides: TGTGCCAGCAGTGAAGCGGGGCCCGGCACCTTC. Encoded protein: CASSEAGPGTF.

This clone has only a few counts. The CDR3 region has the DNA TGTGCCAGCAGCCCCCTCACAGATCCTGAAGCTTTCTTT. Translating it yields CASSPLTDPEAFF. This chain links TRBV14 with TRBJ1-1, with unresolved D. V lost 4 bases to trimming and J lost 6 bases, with 12 bases between them. The CDR3 covers 13 residues. From germline, CDR1 is SGHDN and CDR2 FVKESK.

The rearrangement joins TRBV7-8 to TRBJ1-1; the D gene is possibly TRBD1 (5 bases). Trimming removed 3 bases from V and 0 bases from J, with 11 bases in between. The CDR3 has 15 amino acids. Germline V lookup: CDR1 SGHVS, CDR2 FQNEAQ. The CDR3 DNA sequence: TGTGCCAGCAGCTTGGCGGGACGGATGAACACTGAAGCTTTCTTT. This codes for CASSLAGRMNTEAFF.

This chain connects TRBV7-2 to TRBJ1-4; TRBD1 might be the D (5 bases). The V gene's germline CDR1 is SGHTA and CDR2 FQGNSA. The CDR3 extends over 14 amino acids. The V end was cut by 3 bases, the J end by 4 bases, with 9 bases between. CDR3 nucleotide sequence: TGTGCCAGCAGCTTTAGGAGGGGTAATGAAAAACTGTTTTTT. Its translation: CASSFRRGNEKLFF.